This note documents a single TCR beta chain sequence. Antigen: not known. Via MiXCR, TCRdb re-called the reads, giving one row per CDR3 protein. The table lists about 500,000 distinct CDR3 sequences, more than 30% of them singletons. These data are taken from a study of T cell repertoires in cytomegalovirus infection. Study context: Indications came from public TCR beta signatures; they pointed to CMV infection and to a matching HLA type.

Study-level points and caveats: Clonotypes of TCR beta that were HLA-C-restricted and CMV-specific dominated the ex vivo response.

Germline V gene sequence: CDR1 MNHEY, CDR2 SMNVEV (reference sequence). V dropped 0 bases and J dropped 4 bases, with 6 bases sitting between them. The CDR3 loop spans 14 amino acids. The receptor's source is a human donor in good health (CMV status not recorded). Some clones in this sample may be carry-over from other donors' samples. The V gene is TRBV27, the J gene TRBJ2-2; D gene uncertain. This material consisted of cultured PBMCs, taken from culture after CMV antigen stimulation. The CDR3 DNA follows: TGTGCCAGCAGTTTATCGAAGGTCACCGGGGAGCTGTTTTTT. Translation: CASSLSKVTGELFF.